This T cell receptor (beta chain) comes out of a study of blood T cell repertoires in COVID-19. Across the whole study: The samples span acute and convalescent COVID-19 from the United States, Italy and Spain. From T cells, B-cell-depleted T cells, or PBMCs came the material, which was cDNA or gDNA.

In germline, CDR1 is MDHEN, CDR2 SYDVKM. Trimming cost V 5 bases and J 6 bases; bases outside gene matches: 12. The CDR3 totals 15 residues. In the authors' workflow: Researchers report that nucleated cell counts were estimated from reference gene primer amplification. Sequenced by immunoSEQ multiplex PCR; TCRdb stores in-frame clones only, minus some. From that table come the V and J calls and clone size; the DNA was used to work out D and trimming. The sample carries fewer than 500,000 clones, around nine tenths recorded once. Specimen: peripheral blood. This TCR came from a woman aged 30 to 39 with acute or convalescent COVID-19. This rearrangement joins TRBV28 to TRBJ1-2, with 7 bases fitting TRBD1. The CDR3 nucleotides read TGTGCCAGCAGTCCCCAACAGGGGCTCCGAGATGGCTACACCTTC. Translated: CASSPQQGLRDGYTF.